This TCR beta chain came from a study of blood T cell repertoires in COVID-19. About the study: The cDNA or gDNA used as material had been derived from T cells, B-cell-depleted T cells, or PBMCs.

The V end lost 4 bases, the J end lost 3 bases, and 11 bases lay between the germline ends. The CDR3 loop spans 14 amino acids. Germline values: CDR1 SGDLS, CDR2 YYNGEE. Sequencing used immunoSEQ multiplex PCR; TCRdb keeps in-frame clones, though not all of them. The sample has tens of thousands of clones, approximately 88% seen once; the top ten hold around 10%. The clonotype originates from an elderly man with acute or convalescent COVID-19. The chain has TRBV9 and TRBJ2-1, with D possibly being TRBD1 (6 bases). Sequences were obtained from peripheral blood. This CDR3 is CASSPQTGYNEQFF. The CDR3 bases are TGTGCCAGCAGCCCCCAGACAGGCTACAATGAGCAGTTCTTC. Drawing the rest from reference TRBV9 and TRBJ2-1, the complete variable domain is DSGVTQTPKHLITATGQRVTLRCSPRSGDLSVYWYQQSLDQGLQFLIQYYNGEERAKGNILERFSAQQFPDLHSELNLSSLELGDSALYFCASSPQTGYNEQFFGPGTRLTVL.